This T cell receptor beta chain was obtained from a study of cytomegalovirus exposure and HLA in healthy donors. Study results and caveats: Investigators reported 150 to 200 TCR beta chains as tied to cytomegalovirus.

Note on this clone: The antigen remains undetermined.

13 Jbeta primers and 60 Vbeta primers were used for the PCR. Method: immunoSEQ multiplex PCR; TCRdb's copy keeps in-frame clones and lacks some. The sample shows about 130,000 clones, roughly four fifths of them seen only once. This CDR3 region has 14 residues. CDR1 LNHDA and CDR2 SQIVND come from the germline V gene (reference sequence). V was clipped by 2 bases and J by 8 bases, with 13 bases between them. The chain carries TRBV19 and TRBJ1-5; the D gene is possibly TRBD1 (5 bases). This TCR derives from a woman aged 60-70 years in good health and CMV-seronegative. The sequenced sample consisted of PBMCs. CDR3 sequence: CASSIRAGFEPQHF. The CDR3 nucleotides read TGTGCCAGTAGTATACGGGCAGGGTTTGAGCCCCAGCATTTT.